One sample yielded the 14 T cell receptor beta chains listed below, sequenced in a study of T cells expressing NK-cell markers (dated by TCRdb to the early 2020s). Receptor amplification or capture employed 5' RACE. The sequencer was an Illumina HiSeq 2000. Each entry corresponds to one CDR3 protein sequence from reads that TCRdb reprocessed, and DNA is not given. This sample's clone table shows roughly 300,000 distinct CDR3 sequences. The ten largest make up more than 3.5% of the sample. Sequencing used blood T cells: a sorted CD56 or NKG2C T cell subset, CD4+ or CD8+ T cells, or bulk PBMC T cells (not recorded which). The receptors derive from a woman aged 18-69 years in good health.

The rearrangement links TRBV7-2 to TRBJ2-5. CDR3 length equals 14 residues. Germline V CDR1 and CDR2: SGHTA, FQGNSA. The CDR3 sequence is CASSLNYNQETQYF.

CDR3: CASSPRANYGYTF. The V and J genes are TRBV7-3 and TRBJ1-2. The CDR3 consists of 13 residues. Germline loops: CDR1 SGHTA, CDR2 FQGTGA.

The chain combines TRBV3-1 with TRBJ2-6; without DNA, the TCRdb call of TRBD1 cannot be checked. Per germline, CDR1 LGHDT and CDR2 YNNKEL (reference sequence). The length of the CDR3 is 18 residues. The CDR3 protein is CASSPRDPAITGANVLTF.

V and J are TRBV12-3 or TRBV12-4 and TRBJ2-1; TCRdb's D gene call, TRBD1, goes unchecked for lack of DNA. This CDR3 region has 15 residues. The CDR3 is CASSLGGTVYNEQFF.

V gene TRBV2 combines with J gene TRBJ2-6. The CDR3 consists of 13 residues. CDR1 SNHLY and CDR2 FYNNEI come from the germline V gene. The CDR3 loop is CASSVTGANVLTF.

The chain employs TRBV12-3 or TRBV12-4 and TRBJ2-4; no DNA is available, so the TRBD1 call from TCRdb remains unchecked. The CDR3 contains 14 residues. CDR3 in amino acids: CASSQGEPKNIQYF.

CDR3 loop: CSAPHKTVNTGELFF. The genes are TRBV20-1 and TRBJ2-2; TCRdb reports TRBD1, a call that lacks DNA to check it against. Germline lookup yields CDR1 DFQATT and CDR2 SNEGSKA (reference sequence). This CDR3 is built from 15 residues.

CDR3 sequence: CASRLQAGESSYEQYF. This rearrangement joins TRBV6-2 or TRBV6-3 to TRBJ2-7; TCRdb reports TRBD2, a call that lacks DNA to check it against. The CDR3 is 16 amino acids. Germline V CDR1 and CDR2: MNHEY, SVGEGT.

The V and J genes are TRBV27 and TRBJ1-5; TCRdb designates TRBD1, a call that cannot be tested without DNA. The CDR3 is 15 residues long. CDR1 and CDR2 (germline): MNHEY, SMNVEV (reference sequence). CDR3 amino acids: CASSLWGQGGQPQHF.

V usage is TRBV7-9 and J usage is TRBJ2-3; absent DNA, TCRdb's TRBD1 call cannot be checked. The CDR3 spans 16 residues. Germline V gene lookup returns CDR1 SEHNR and CDR2 FQNEAQ (reference sequence). The CDR3 region is CASSLGQGAGTDTQYF.

The chain carries TRBV4-3 and TRBJ1-4; the D call of TRBD1 rests on TCRdb alone, since no DNA is present to check it. This CDR3 has 17 residues. CDR1 and CDR2 (germline): LGHNA, YSLEER. The CDR3 protein is CASSRGGTGQSNEKLFF.

The chain combines TRBV9 with TRBJ2-5; without DNA, the TCRdb call of TRBD1 cannot be checked. Germline CDR1 is SGDLS and CDR2 is YYNGEE. CDR3 size: 15 residues. This chain's CDR3 is CASSVDRGLGETQYF.

The V call is TRBV7-2, the J call TRBJ2-1; TCRdb gives TRBD2 as the D gene, but with no DNA this cannot be confirmed. This CDR3 is built from 14 residues. Germline values: CDR1 SGHTA, CDR2 FQGNSA. The CDR3 reads CASSVPGLAFEQFF.

The V gene is TRBV3-1, the J gene TRBJ1-2. The CDR3 sequence is 12 residues long. CDR1 and CDR2 from the germline V gene are LGHDT and YNNKEL (reference sequence). The CDR3 spells CASSQDAIGYTF.